This entry features one T cell receptor (beta chain) sequence. The data derive from a study of OX40 agonist ivuxolimab in advanced cancers. Whole-study context: Patient treatment consisted of intravenous ivuxolimab administration every 2 weeks at 0.01 to 10 mg/kg.

Trimming cost V 6 bases and J 7 bases, with 13 bases left between them. The germline gives CDR1 LNHDA, CDR2 SQIVND (reference sequence). The CDR3 extends over 13 amino acids. Profiling relied on immunoSEQ multiplex PCR, and the TCRdb table lists in-frame clones only, not all of them. The data contain 61,000 or so clones, roughly 84% of them singletons. Sequenced material: CD4+ or CD8+ T cells sorted from blood, taken in a trial of the OX40 agonist ivuxolimab. The chain carries TRBV19 and TRBJ1-5, with D tentatively TRBD1 (5 bases). The sequence was obtained from an adult with an advanced solid tumor such as melanoma, head and neck, liver or kidney cancer. The DNA of the CDR3 is TGTGCCAGTAGCGACGGGGGAGGACAGCCCCAGCATTTT. Translating it yields CASSDGGGQPQHF.